This is a list of T cell receptor beta chains from one sample in a study of shared clonotypes between healthy human individuals. Clones were read by immunoSEQ multiplex PCR, and TCRdb kept only the in-frame ones, dropping some. The sample holds fewer than 500,000 clones; 60% to 80% are singletons and the top ten take about 12%. Input material: PBMCs. The source is a woman aged 40 to 50 in good health. Some clones in this sample may be carry-over from other donors' samples. Both conserved end residues are part of each CDR3. A D gene is named only where the DNA matches it firmly. The listing skips clone size in some rows; elsewhere it reads once, few, many or a size class.

abundance	d_gene	v_gene	j_gene	CDR3nt	CDR3aa
NA	NA	TRBV18	TRBJ1-5	TGTGCCAGCTCACCGAGAGAATTACCGGGAAATCATAATCAGCCCCAGCATTTT	CASSPRELPGNHNQPQHF
NA	TRBD2	TRBV9	TRBJ2-5	TGTGCCAGCAGCGTAGAACCCCGCAGGGTAGCGGGAGGTGAGACCCAGTACTTC	CASSVEPRRVAGGETQYF
few	NA	TRBV28	TRBJ2-2	TGTGCCCACAGACGCGACGGGGAGCTGTTTTTT	CAHRRDGELFF
NA	NA	TRBV19	TRBJ1-5	TGTGCCAGTAGTAGTAAGGACAGCAACAATCAGCCCCAGCATTTT	CASSSKDSNNQPQHF
once	NA	TRBV7-2	TRBJ2-6	TGCGCCAGCAGCCAAGAAGTCGGCTCTGGGGCCAACGTCCTGACTTTC	CASSQEVGSGANVLTF
NA	NA	TRBV4-1	TRBJ2-4	TGCGCCAGCAGCCATCCCATGGGCAGTGCCAAAAACATTCAGTACTTC	CASSHPMGSAKNIQYF
NA	TRBD1	TRBV6-5	TRBJ2-7	TGTGCCAGCAGGAACCGGGACAGGGGGAAGCAGTACTTC	CASRNRDRGKQYF
many	NA	TRBV27	TRBJ1-1	TGTGCCAGCAGTTTACTCCTAGGACGGCCGAACACTGAAGCTTTCTTT	CASSLLLGRPNTEAFF
NA	NA	TRBV6-1	TRBJ1-4	TGTGCCACCCAAGGGACTGCAACTAATGAAAAACTGTTTTTT	CATQGTATNEKLFF
few	NA	TRBV6-5	TRBJ1-1	TGTGCCAGCAGGAGAGCGGACCCAGGCACTGAAGCTTTCTTT	CASRRADPGTEAFF
NA	NA	TRBV6-5	TRBJ2-5	TGTGCCAGCAGTTACGGGAGGCAGCAAGAGACCCAGTACTTC	CASSYGRQQETQYF
NA	TRBD2	TRBV7-7	TRBJ2-5	TGTGCTAGCAGCTTATTTGGGCTAGCGGGAGAAGAGACCCAGTACTTC	CASSLFGLAGEETQYF
NA	NA	TRBV7-9	TRBJ2-1	TGTGCAAGCAAGGGGGTGTCGGACAATGAGCAGTTCTTC	CASKGVSDNEQFF
NA	NA	TRBV19	TRBJ1-2	TGTGCCAGTAGTATTTGGGGGCTTAATAATGGCTACACCTTC	CASSIWGLNNGYTF
NA	TRBD2	TRBV5-4	TRBJ2-3	TGTGCCAGCAGCTTCCCTAGCGGCCCCACAGATACGCAGTATTTT	CASSFPSGPTDTQYF
once	NA	TRBV28	TRBJ1-2	TGTGCCAGCAGTTTAGGAACCAGGGCGGACTACACCTTC	CASSLGTRADYTF
NA	NA	TRBV2	TRBJ2-7	TGTGCCAGCAGCCTCACCGGGCCCGTTGCGTTAGGCTACGAGCAGTACTTC	CASSLTGPVALGYEQYF
NA	TRBD1	TRBV27	TRBJ2-2	TGTGCCAGCAGTCGGGACAGGGGCGCCGGGGAGCTGTTTTTT	CASSRDRGAGELFF
NA	TRBD1	TRBV5-1	TRBJ1-4	TGCGCCAGCAGTTTTGGGACAGCCTTAATTGAGACTAATGAAAAACTGTTTTTT	CASSFGTALIETNEKLFF
NA	TRBD2	TRBV30	TRBJ2-1	TGTGCCTGGAGTGGAGGACTAGCGGGATCTTCCTACAATGAGCAGTTCTTC	CAWSGGLAGSSYNEQFF
NA	NA	TRBV7-9	TRBJ2-1	TGTGCCAGCAGCTCCACCGTTGGCCCGAGAGACAATGAGCAGTTCTTC	CASSSTVGPRDNEQFF
once	TRBD2	TRBV19	TRBJ2-3	TGTGCCAGTAGTATACCGGGACTAGCGGGACGTACGGCACATTTCGATACGCAGTATTTT	CASSIPGLAGRTAHFDTQYF
NA	TRBD1	TRBV5-1	TRBJ1-1	TGCGCCAGCAGCTTGGGAGGGGGCGGTAGGTCTGAAGCTTTCTTT	CASSLGGGGRSEAFF
NA	NA	TRBV11-2	TRBJ2-3	TGTGCCAGCAGCTTTCGGGCTAGCGCTAGCACAGATACGCAGTATTTT	CASSFRASASTDTQYF
NA	NA	TRBV13	TRBJ2-2	TGTGCCAGCAGCGGGACTGGGGAGCTGTTTTTT	CASSGTGELFF
NA	NA	TRBV6-1	TRBJ2-7	TGTGCCAGCAGTGAAGCGGTGAGCGGGTTCGAGCAGTACTTC	CASSEAVSGFEQYF